A selection of T cell receptor beta chains follows, all from one sample in a study of cytomegalovirus exposure and HLA in healthy donors. Generated by immunoSEQ multiplex PCR, the TCRdb table keeps only in-frame clones and is missing some. Of around 190,000 clones listed, around 83% were seen once; the top ten hold approximately 1.7%. The material sequenced was PBMCs. The receptors here all came from a man aged 35-49 years in good health and CMV-seropositive. The CDR3 runs from the conserved cysteine through the conserved F or W.

V	J	CDR3
TRBV11-2	TRBJ1-3	CASSLVRLDRGLSNDTIYF
TRBV27	TRBJ1-2	CASSVKQGWSYGYTF
TRBV9	TRBJ2-2	CASSVVGTSGRPSVNTGELFF
TRBV7-9	TRBJ2-1	CSSTLHAGGPGEQFF
TRBV6-1	TRBJ1-1	CASSSRQGTEAFF
TRBV28	TRBJ2-1	CASSPTGHSRGDEQFF
TRBV19	TRBJ1-5	CASSFGTGGGQPQHF
TRBV9	TRBJ2-6	CASSARGQGRSGANVLTF
TRBV11-1	TRBJ2-7	CASRGAYEQYF
TRBV7-9	TRBJ1-2	CASSEGQGRGYTF
TRBV18	TRBJ2-1	CASSPPRTSAYNEQFF
TRBV7-8	-	CASSSTSGSWYEQYF
TRBV9	TRBJ2-5	CASSVGAETSISTQYF
TRBV7-2	TRBJ2-5	CASSFAGRETQYF
TRBV29-1	TRBJ2-2	CSVSDRATGELFF
TRBV14	TRBJ1-1	CASSQARVEAFF
TRBV27	TRBJ2-7	CASNKLTGSYEQYF
TRBV28	TRBJ1-1	CAARRTGNTEAFF
TRBV15	TRBJ2-1	CATSRGPGSEVEQFF
TRBV7-2	TRBJ1-1	CASSSDRGLNTEAFF
TRBV4-2	TRBJ2-5	CASSQVQASQETQYF
TRBV29-1	TRBJ2-5	CSVEAERGRSETQYF
TRBV4-3	TRBJ2-4	CASSQDRGNIQYF
TRBV5-4	TRBJ2-3	CASSPGSDTQYF
TRBV5-1	TRBJ2-7	CASSNDRGGYEQYF
TRBV5-1	TRBJ1-3	CASSLGTQGNTIYF